This T cell receptor (beta chain) was retrieved from a study of shared clonotypes between healthy human individuals. In regard to this clone: Antigen specificity is unknown.

Study-wide results and limits: The rarefaction results pointed to incomplete sorted-subset sequencing despite large depth.

Generated by immunoSEQ multiplex PCR, the TCRdb table keeps only in-frame clones and is missing some. Among more than 2,000,000 clones, about 92% were seen once, and the ten largest hold under 0.45%. V lost 1 base and J 1 base, leaving 11 bases between the germline ends. Germline-derived CDR1 and CDR2 are SEHNR and FQNEAQ (reference sequence). The length of the CDR3 is 16 residues. Sequenced: naive CD4+ T cells from PBMCs. Subset denoted: CD45RA+ positively selected. This clonotype originated in a man between 18 and 29 years old in good health. Some clones in this sample may be carry-over from other donors' samples. This chain links TRBV7-9 with TRBJ1-5, with D perhaps matching TRBD1 (5 bases). The CDR3 nucleotides read TGTGCCAGCAGCTTAGGGGTGGGGGTAAGCAATCAGCCCCAGCATTTT. Translated, it gives CASSLGVGVSNQPQHF.